Below, one TCR beta chain is given with its context. Its antigen remains unidentified. Patients who had autoimmune disease history or got systemic immunosuppression were left out. The sample originates from a study of OX40 agonist ivuxolimab in advanced cancers. Study in general: Patients got intravenous ivuxolimab at 0.01 to 10 mg/kg every 2 weeks.

Study-level findings and limits: It was not determined which antigens were specifically recognized by the peripheral T cells that had undergone clonal expansion. Relative to CD4+, CD8+ T cells held more expanded clones on average.

Profiling relied on immunoSEQ multiplex PCR, and the TCRdb table lists in-frame clones only, not all of them. Here the sample spans 55,000 to 90,000 clones, around nine tenths being singletons. The source is an adult with an advanced solid tumor such as melanoma, head and neck, liver or kidney cancer. Source: CD4+ or CD8+ T cells sorted from blood, taken in a trial of the OX40 agonist ivuxolimab.

The CDR3 DNA reads as TGTGCCAGCAGTTACTCGAAATACCAACCCCTCCACTTT. Translated, it gives CASSYSKYQPLHF. The chain joins TRBV6-6 to TRBJ1-6; D is undetermined. V gave up 0 bases and J gave up 12 bases, with 9 bases separating them. The CDR3 contains 13 residues. Germline V gene lookup returns CDR1 MNHNY and CDR2 SVGAGI (reference sequence).